Listed below are T cell receptor beta chains from one sample, sequenced in a study of blood T cell repertoires in COVID-19. Assay used: immunoSEQ multiplex PCR; TCRdb lists only in-frame clones, some missing. Of 85,000 to 95,000 clones in the sample, 87% were seen once. Sequencing was performed on peripheral blood. The receptors here all came from a human donor with acute or convalescent COVID-19. The donor label of this sample is uncertain. Each CDR3 is given with its conserved first and last residue. The D gene is left open where the match is weak. A row's size may be missing; if present it is once, few, many or a size class.

abundance,d_gene,v_gene,j_gene,CDR3nt,CDR3aa
.,TRBD1,TRBV24-1,TRBJ2-7,TGTGCCACCAGTGATCCTGTCCCGGGACAGGAGTATAGACCCTACGAGCAGTACTTC,CATSDPVPGQEYRPYEQYF
.,.,TRBV5-5,TRBJ2-5,TGTGCCAGCAGCTTGGTGGGAGAGGAGACCCAGTACTTC,CASSLVGEETQYF
.,.,TRBV4-3,TRBJ1-5,TGCGCCAGCAGCCAAGGACCGGGTAACGAACAGCCCCAGCATTTT,CASSQGPGNEQPQHF
once,.,TRBV18,TRBJ2-5,TGTGCCAGCTCACCACGTTTAATGAGACAGGAAGAGACCCAGTACTTC,CASSPRLMRQEETQYF
.,.,TRBV2,TRBJ2-1,TGTGCCAGCCAGGACTGGGCCGCTCGTGGGAATGAGCAGTTCTTC,CASQDWAARGNEQFF
.,TRBD1,TRBV12-3/TRBV12-4,TRBJ1-2,TGTGCCAGCAGTTATTGGGACAGGGATGGCTACACCTTC,CASSYWDRDGYTF
.,TRBD1,TRBV7-3,TRBJ1-2,TGTGCCAGCAGCCTACAGGGGGCGCATGGCTACACCTTC,CASSLQGAHGYTF
.,TRBD1,TRBV5-1,TRBJ2-2,TGCGCCAGCAGCTTAGGGACAGGGGCCACCGGGGAGCTGTTTTTT,CASSLGTGATGELFF
.,.,TRBV9,TRBJ1-2,TGTGCCAGCAGCGTGGCGGGGAGTGGCTACACCTTC,CASSVAGSGYTF
.,TRBD2,TRBV4-2,TRBJ2-1,TGTGCCAGCAGCCAAGAACTAGCGGGGGGGCTGCAGGGAGGTGAGCAGTTCTTC,CASSQELAGGLQGGEQFF
.,.,TRBV3-1/TRBV3-2,TRBJ1-3,TGTGCCAGCAGCCAAGGTGGGAGGATTCCATATTTT,CASSQGGRIPYF
.,TRBD2,TRBV5-1,TRBJ2-2,TGCGCCAGCAGCCCCCGCCGCACTAGCGCGAACACCGGGGAGCTGTTTTTT,CASSPRRTSANTGELFF
.,TRBD1,TRBV19,TRBJ1-2,TGTGCCAGTAGTCGGATGACAGGGGGCGATTTGAGTGGCTACACCTTC,CASSRMTGGDLSGYTF
.,TRBD2,TRBV30,TRBJ2-7,TGTGCCTGGAGTCTCGGGACTAGCGGGACTTTCGAGCAGTACTTC,CAWSLGTSGTFEQYF
.,.,TRBV19,TRBJ1-5,TGTGCCAGTAGTATTTTGGCAGGAAGGAGCAATCAGCCCCAGCATTTT,CASSILAGRSNQPQHF
.,TRBD1,TRBV28,TRBJ2-7,TGTGCCAGCAGGTCGGGACAGGGTTCCTACGAGCAGTACTTC,CASRSGQGSYEQYF
.,TRBD2,TRBV19,TRBJ2-3,TGTGCCAGTAGTATGGCGGGGGAGTCCACAGATACGCAGTATTTT,CASSMAGESTDTQYF
once,.,TRBV5-1,TRBJ2-5,TGCGCCAGCAGCCGGACGGCGGGGGAGACCCAGTACTTC,CASSRTAGETQYF
.,TRBD2,TRBV19,TRBJ2-1,TGTGCCAGTAGTTTTAGCGGGGCCGCTTACAATGAGCAGTTCTTC,CASSFSGAAYNEQFF
.,.,TRBV3-1/TRBV3-2,TRBJ1-3,TGTGCCAGCAGCCAAGAGGGAGGTTCGGCTGGAAACACCATATATTTT,CASSQEGGSAGNTIYF
.,TRBD1,TRBV5-6,TRBJ2-7,TGTGCCAGCAGCTCCGGGACAGGCCTCTACGAGCAGTACTTC,CASSSGTGLYEQYF
.,TRBD1,TRBV3-1/TRBV3-2,TRBJ2-2,TGTGCCAGCAGCCATGGCAGGGGGCGAGCCAACACCGGGGAGCTGTTTTTT,CASSHGRGRANTGELFF
.,TRBD1,TRBV5-1,TRBJ2-5,TGCGCCAGCAGCTTGGGGCTGACAGGGGGCGCGGAGACCCAGTACTTC,CASSLGLTGGAETQYF
.,TRBD1,TRBV5-4,TRBJ1-1,TGTGCCAGCAGCTCAGGGGGCGCCAGAATGAACACTGAAGCTTTCTTT,CASSSGGARMNTEAFF
.,TRBD1,TRBV5-8,TRBJ1-5,TGTGCCAGCAGCAGTGGACAGGGAGTGGGGGGCAATCAGCCCCAGCATTTT,CASSSGQGVGGNQPQHF
.,.,TRBV20-1,TRBJ1-1,TGCAGCCTAGGGGCCCACACTGAAGCTTTCTTT,CSLGAHTEAFF
.,TRBD2,TRBV7-2,TRBJ2-5,TGTGCCAGCAGCTTCTTAACTAGCGGAGAGACCCAGTACTTC,CASSFLTSGETQYF
.,.,TRBV4-3,TRBJ1-2,TGCGCCAGCAGCCAAGATGGCGGGAACTATGGCTACACCTTC,CASSQDGGNYGYTF
.,.,TRBV9,TRBJ2-7,TGTGCCAGCAGCGTAGCCCCCAGCGGTAGCGAGCAGTACTTC,CASSVAPSGSEQYF
.,TRBD2,TRBV2,TRBJ2-7,TGTGCCAGCAGTGCCCAGGGAGGGTCCTACGAGCAGTACTTC,CASSAQGGSYEQYF
.,TRBD1,TRBV6-4,TRBJ1-2,TGTGCCAGCACCGCTGAGACAGGGGGCAAGAACTATGGCTACACCTTC,CASTAETGGKNYGYTF
.,TRBD1,TRBV2,TRBJ1-1,TGTGCCAGCAGCGCCACAGGGGGGAACACTGAAGCTTTCTTT,CASSATGGNTEAFF
.,.,TRBV28,TRBJ1-2,TGTGCCAGCAGTTTAGCGGGGGATGGCTACACCTTC,CASSLAGDGYTF
once,.,TRBV6-2/TRBV6-3,TRBJ1-5,TGTGCCAGCAGTTACGATTTCACCAGGGGATTTAGCAATCAGCCCCAGCATTTT,CASSYDFTRGFSNQPQHF
.,.,TRBV5-1,TRBJ1-2,TGCGCCAGCAGCTTGAAAGGAGGACAGAACTATGGCTACACCTTC,CASSLKGGQNYGYTF
.,TRBD1,TRBV4-2,TRBJ1-2,TGTGCCAGCAGCCAAGATTCCGCCCGGGACAGGGACTATGGCTACACCTTC,CASSQDSARDRDYGYTF
.,.,TRBV10-1,TRBJ2-7,TGCGCCAGCAGTGAGTCAACAGGGCGTGGGTACTACGAGCAGTACTTC,CASSESTGRGYYEQYF
few,.,TRBV11-2,TRBJ1-6,TGTGCCAGCAGCTTAGAGAGTGTTAATTCACCCCTCCACTTT,CASSLESVNSPLHF
once,TRBD1,TRBV7-2,TRBJ2-3,TGTGCCAGCAGCTTGGGACAGGGAGGACCCAATACGCAGTATTTT,CASSLGQGGPNTQYF
.,TRBD2,TRBV7-3,TRBJ2-2,TGTGCCAGCAGCTTAAGCTCCCTAGCGGGAGCCACCGGGGAGCTGTTTTTT,CASSLSSLAGATGELFF
.,.,TRBV19,TRBJ2-3,TGTGCCAGTAGTAGCGGATCAGATACGCAGTATTTT,CASSSGSDTQYF